The source of this TCR beta chain is a study of blood T cell repertoires in COVID-19. How the authors handled the data: Amplifying reference gene primers gave estimates of nucleated cell counts. The method was immunoSEQ multiplex PCR; TCRdb's version includes in-frame clones alone and lacks a portion of them. V, J and clone size were drawn from that table, and D and trimming were deduced from the DNA. The table records 150,000 to 200,000 clones, 80% to 90% of them present only once. This CDR3 region has 13 residues. Germline-derived CDR1 and CDR2 are DFQATT and SNEGSKA (reference sequence). Trimming stripped 3 bases from V and 4 bases from J, with 12 bases between.

This TCR derives from a woman aged 70 to 79 with COVID-19, enrolled during active disease. The sequenced sample consisted of peripheral blood. V usage is TRBV20-1 and J usage is TRBJ1-2, with D possibly matching TRBD1 (5 bases). The CDR3 loop is CSASPTDSYGYTF. In DNA, the CDR3 is TGCAGTGCTAGTCCGACAGACAGCTATGGCTACACCTTC.